These T cell receptor beta chains were read from a single sample in a study of blood T cell repertoires in COVID-19. The method was immunoSEQ multiplex PCR; TCRdb's version includes in-frame clones alone and lacks a portion of them. The repertoire has about 230,000 clones, around four fifths of them found once; the top ten carry 15% to 20%. The specimen sequenced was peripheral blood. The receptors originated from a woman of 80 years or more with active or convalescent COVID-19. The CDR3 runs from the conserved cysteine through the conserved F or W. A D gene is named only where the DNA matches it firmly. Not every row has a clone size; where given, it reads once, few, many or a size class.

few	TRBJ2-7	TRBV7-2	TRBD2	TGTGCCAGCAGCCGGACTAGCGACCCGGGTTACGAGCAGTACTTC	CASSRTSDPGYEQYF
-	TRBJ2-5	TRBV5-1	TRBD1	TGCGCCAGCAGCCTGGACAGGGCAGAGACCCAGTACTTC	CASSLDRAETQYF
-	TRBJ2-3	TRBV27	-	TGTGCCAGCAGCTCGAGCGGCGGGACGGGCACAGATACGCAGTATTTT	CASSSSGGTGTDTQYF
-	TRBJ1-5	TRBV5-4	TRBD1	TGTGCCAGCAGCCTGGACAGGGGGGGTCCCCAGCATTTT	CASSLDRGGPQHF
-	TRBJ1-3	TRBV6-5	TRBD1	TGTGCCAGCAGTTTGGGACAGGCCACCTCTGGAAACACCATATATTTT	CASSLGQATSGNTIYF
few	TRBJ1-5	TRBV18	TRBD1	TGTGCCAGCTCACCCTGGACAGGTAGTGATCAGCCCCAGCATTTT	CASSPWTGSDQPQHF
-	TRBJ2-5	TRBV7-6	-	TGTGCCAGCAGCTTTTCCACAGGAACCGAGACCCAGTACTTC	CASSFSTGTETQYF
-	TRBJ2-2	TRBV5-1	TRBD2	TGCGCCAGCAGAGTTGAGCGGGGGGTCGCGAACACCGGGGAGCTGTTTTTT	CASRVERGVANTGELFF
few	TRBJ2-7	TRBV14	-	TGTGCCAGCAGCCAAGATACCGGAGGGTTCGGGCAGTACTTC	CASSQDTGGFGQYF
-	TRBJ1-1	TRBV7-8	-	TGTGCCAGCAGCTTAGAAGGGGCCGTGAACACTGAAGCTTTCTTT	CASSLEGAVNTEAFF
-	TRBJ1-2	TRBV5-6	-	TGTGCCAGCAGCTTGGACCGGGGGGTTGGCTACACCTTC	CASSLDRGVGYTF
-	TRBJ1-2	TRBV20-1	-	TGCAGTGCTAGATGGGGAGGTGGCTACACCTTC	CSARWGGGYTF
-	TRBJ1-2	TRBV25-1	-	TGTGCCAGCAGTGAATTGGGACAAACCTCTGGCTACACCTTC	CASSELGQTSGYTF
few	TRBJ1-3	TRBV5-4	-	TGTGCCAGCAGCACCAGACAGTCTGGAAACACCATATATTTT	CASSTRQSGNTIYF
-	TRBJ2-5	TRBV7-9	-	TGTGCCAGCAGCTTCTGGTCGGGGAAAGAGACCCAGTACTTC	CASSFWSGKETQYF
-	TRBJ2-3	TRBV9	-	TGTGCCAGCAGCTCCTCCACAGATACGCAGTATTTT	CASSSSTDTQYF
-	TRBJ2-7	TRBV18	-	TGTGCCAGCTCACGGGCGACCCAAGGTCGCGAGCAGTACTTC	CASSRATQGREQYF
-	TRBJ2-7	TRBV24-1	TRBD2	TGTGCCACCAGTGATCCGGGACCCGGGACTAGCACCTACGAGCAGTACTTC	CATSDPGPGTSTYEQYF
-	TRBJ2-7	TRBV6-2/TRBV6-3	TRBD2	TGTGCCAGCAGCCGACTAGCGGACATCTCCTACGAGCAGTACTTC	CASSRLADISYEQYF
-	TRBJ2-7	TRBV5-1	TRBD2	TGCGCCAGCAGCCCGAGGACTAGCGGGGGGCAAGAGCAGTACTTC	CASSPRTSGGQEQYF
-	TRBJ1-5	TRBV3-1/TRBV3-2	-	TGTGCCAGCAGCCCCGGTTGGGGGGGCAATCAGCCCCAGCATTTT	CASSPGWGGNQPQHF
-	TRBJ1-5	TRBV5-1	-	TGCGCCAGCAGCTTGTTCGGGGATAGCAATCAGCCCCAGCATTTT	CASSLFGDSNQPQHF
-	TRBJ2-1	TRBV27	-	TGTGCCAGCAGTCCCATACAGGGAGGGACCTACAATGAGCAGTTCTTC	CASSPIQGGTYNEQFF
-	TRBJ2-7	TRBV11-3	-	TGTGCCAGCAGCCCTCAATGGGGAGCCTACGAGCAGTACTTC	CASSPQWGAYEQYF
-	TRBJ2-2	TRBV6-2/TRBV6-3	-	TGTGCCAGCAGTTACTCGTATATTAGCGCGAACACCGGGGAGCTGTTTTTT	CASSYSYISANTGELFF
-	TRBJ2-3	TRBV19	TRBD2	TGTGCCAGTAGTCGTATGAGCGGGGGAACCCTTAGCACAGATACGCAGTATTTT	CASSRMSGGTLSTDTQYF
-	TRBJ2-2	TRBV29-1	-	TGCAGCGCCTGGGGGGATTCGGGCACCGGGGAGCTGTTTTTT	CSAWGDSGTGELFF
-	TRBJ1-6	TRBV19	TRBD1	TGTGCCAGTAGGTACAGGGGGAATTCACCCCTCCACTTT	CASRYRGNSPLHF
-	TRBJ1-4	TRBV15	-	TGTGCCACCAGCAGACCTCAGGGGATGAGTGAAAAACTGTTTTTT	CATSRPQGMSEKLFF
-	TRBJ2-3	TRBV7-3	TRBD2	TGTGCCAGCAGCTTAGGAGGGATAGCGGGAGGTGGCGATACGCAGTATTTT	CASSLGGIAGGGDTQYF